This T cell receptor (beta chain) was retrieved from a study of radiotherapy plus CTLA-4 blockade in lung cancer (dated by TCRdb to the late 2010s). Regarding the complete study: Objective responses occurred in 18% of enrolled patients, and less than 35% achieved disease control. Study-level results and caveats: After treatment with radiotherapy and ipilimumab, TCR clones that originated in tumors expanded in peripheral blood. The strongest predictors of response were reported to be early dynamic shifts in blood T cell clones along with a rise in serum interferon-beta following radiation.

V and J are trimmed by 7 bases and 1 base, and the gene matches miss 2 bases of the junction. As encoded in the germline V gene, CDR1 is SQVTM while CDR2 is ANQGSEA. Inclusive of the bounding cysteine and phenylalanine, the CDR3 is 13 residues long. Only the CDR3 region is kept as DNA, spanning 39 bases read in frame from base 1. Libraries were built with the immunoSEQ multiplex PCR assay. Not all clones reach the TCRdb copy of this immuneACCESS table, which keeps in-frame sequences only. Checked studies attribute under half of the gap to unresolved V genes and leave the rest unexplained. This sample comprises some 15,000 clones, about 87% of them detected only once. The top ten hold roughly an eighth of the sample. This clone is a singleton in its sample. It has no known antigen specificity. No much larger clone exists at a distance of one base, and base qualities are not known. In this study, focal radiation therapy paired with CTLA-4 blockade (ipilimumab) was tested in patients who had chemo-refractory metastatic non-small-cell lung cancer.

The source was peripheral blood, collected from a patient treated with radiotherapy plus ipilimumab. The TCR originated in a human donor with non-small cell lung cancer that progressed on radiotherapy plus ipilimumab. Some clones in this sample may be carry-over from other donors' samples. The chain was built from TRBV29-1 and TRBJ1-2, with 11 bases aligning to TRBD1. This receptor carries the CDR3 CSADRGLNYGYTF. The sequenced DNA: TGCAGCGCGGACAGGGGGCTTAACTATGGCTACACCTTC.